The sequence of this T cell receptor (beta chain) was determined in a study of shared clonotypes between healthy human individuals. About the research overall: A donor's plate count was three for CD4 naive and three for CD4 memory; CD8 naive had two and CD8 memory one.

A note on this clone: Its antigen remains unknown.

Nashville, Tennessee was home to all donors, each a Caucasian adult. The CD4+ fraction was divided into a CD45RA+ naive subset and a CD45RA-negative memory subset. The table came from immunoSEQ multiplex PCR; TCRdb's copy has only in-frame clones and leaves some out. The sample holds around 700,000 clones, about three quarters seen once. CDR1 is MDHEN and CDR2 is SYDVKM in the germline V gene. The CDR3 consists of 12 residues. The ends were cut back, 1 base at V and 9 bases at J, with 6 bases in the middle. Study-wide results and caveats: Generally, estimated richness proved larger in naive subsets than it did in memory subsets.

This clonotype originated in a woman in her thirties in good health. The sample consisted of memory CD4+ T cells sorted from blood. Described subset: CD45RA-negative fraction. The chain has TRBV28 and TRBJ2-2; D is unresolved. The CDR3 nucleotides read TGTGCCAGCAGTTTATCAACCTGGGAGCTGTTTTTT. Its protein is CASSLSTWELFF. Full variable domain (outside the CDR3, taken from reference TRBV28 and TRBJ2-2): DVKVTQSSRYLVKRTGEKVFLECVQDMDHENMFWYRQDPGLGLRLIYFSYDVKMKEKGDIPEGYSVSREKKERFSLILESASTNQTSMYLCASSLSTWELFFGEGSRLTVL.